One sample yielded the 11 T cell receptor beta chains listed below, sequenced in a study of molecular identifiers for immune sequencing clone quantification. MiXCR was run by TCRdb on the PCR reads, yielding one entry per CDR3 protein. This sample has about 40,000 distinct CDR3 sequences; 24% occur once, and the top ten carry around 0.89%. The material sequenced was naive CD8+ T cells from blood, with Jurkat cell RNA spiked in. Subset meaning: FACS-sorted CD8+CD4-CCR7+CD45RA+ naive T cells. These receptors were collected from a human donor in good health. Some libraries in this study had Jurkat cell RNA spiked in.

In nucleotides, the CDR3 is TGTGCCAGCAGTTTTCAACTACGTTACGAGCAGTACTTC. Translating it yields CASSFQLRYEQYF. The rearrangement joins TRBV27 to TRBJ2-7; D gene ambiguous. From germline, CDR1 is MNHEY and CDR2 SMNVEV (reference sequence). The CDR3 runs to 13 residues. The V end was cut by 3 bases, the J end by 4 bases, with 10 bases between.

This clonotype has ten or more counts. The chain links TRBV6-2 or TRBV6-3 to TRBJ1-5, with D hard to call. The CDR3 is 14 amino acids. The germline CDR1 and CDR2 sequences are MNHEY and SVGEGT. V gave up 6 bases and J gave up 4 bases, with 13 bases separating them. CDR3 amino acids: CASSHPAENQPQHF. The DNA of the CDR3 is TGTGCCAGCAGCCACCCGGCGGAAAATCAGCCCCAGCATTTT.

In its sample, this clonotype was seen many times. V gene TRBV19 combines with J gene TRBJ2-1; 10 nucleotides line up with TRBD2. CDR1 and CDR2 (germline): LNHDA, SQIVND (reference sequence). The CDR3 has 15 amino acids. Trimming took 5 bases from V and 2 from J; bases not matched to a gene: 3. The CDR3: CASSPAGGTYNEQFF. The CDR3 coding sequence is TGTGCCAGTAGTCCAGCGGGAGGGACCTACAATGAGCAGTTCTTC.

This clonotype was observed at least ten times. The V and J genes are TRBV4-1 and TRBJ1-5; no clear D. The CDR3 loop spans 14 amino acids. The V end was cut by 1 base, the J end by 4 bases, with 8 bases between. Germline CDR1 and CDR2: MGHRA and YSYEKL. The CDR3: CASSQVTLNQPQHF. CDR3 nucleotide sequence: TGCGCCAGCAGCCAAGTCACCCTTAATCAGCCCCAGCATTTT.

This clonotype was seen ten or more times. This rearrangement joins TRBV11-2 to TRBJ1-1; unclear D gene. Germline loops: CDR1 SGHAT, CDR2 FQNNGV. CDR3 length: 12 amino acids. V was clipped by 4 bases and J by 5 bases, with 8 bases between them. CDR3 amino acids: CASSSLDTEAFF. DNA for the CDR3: TGTGCCAGCAGCTCCCTCGATACTGAAGCTTTCTTT.

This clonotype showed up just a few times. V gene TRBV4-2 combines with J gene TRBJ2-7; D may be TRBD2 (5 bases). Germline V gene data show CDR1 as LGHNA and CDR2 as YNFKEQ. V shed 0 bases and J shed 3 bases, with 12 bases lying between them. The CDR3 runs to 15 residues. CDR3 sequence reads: CASSQERGFNYEQYF. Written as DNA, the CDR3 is TGTGCCAGCAGCCAAGAGCGCGGGTTTAACTACGAGCAGTACTTC.

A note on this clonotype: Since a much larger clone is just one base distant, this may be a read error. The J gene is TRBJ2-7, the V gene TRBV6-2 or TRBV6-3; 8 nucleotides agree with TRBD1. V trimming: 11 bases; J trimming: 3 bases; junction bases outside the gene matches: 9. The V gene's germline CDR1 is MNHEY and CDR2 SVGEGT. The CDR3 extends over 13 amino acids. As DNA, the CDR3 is TGTGCCGGCAATTCGGACAGGGTCTACGAGCAGTACTTC. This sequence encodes CAGNSDRVYEQYF.

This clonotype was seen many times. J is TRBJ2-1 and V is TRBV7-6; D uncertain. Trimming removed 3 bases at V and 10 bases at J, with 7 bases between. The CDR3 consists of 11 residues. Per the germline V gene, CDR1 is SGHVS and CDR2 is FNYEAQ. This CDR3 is CASSFDVEQFF. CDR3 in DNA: TGTGCCAGCAGCTTCGACGTAGAGCAGTTCTTC.

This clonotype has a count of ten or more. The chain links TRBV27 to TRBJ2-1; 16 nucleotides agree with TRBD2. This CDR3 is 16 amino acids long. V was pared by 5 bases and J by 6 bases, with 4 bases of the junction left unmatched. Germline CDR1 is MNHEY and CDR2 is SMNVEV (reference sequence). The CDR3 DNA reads TGTGCCAGCAGTCCGGGACTAGCGGGGGGGCCCAATGAGCAGTTCTTC. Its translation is CASSPGLAGGPNEQFF.

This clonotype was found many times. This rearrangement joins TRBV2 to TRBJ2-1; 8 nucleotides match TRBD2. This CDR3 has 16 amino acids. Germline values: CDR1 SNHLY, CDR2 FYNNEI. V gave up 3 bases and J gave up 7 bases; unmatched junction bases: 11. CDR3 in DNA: TGTGCCAGCAGTGACCCCCGGCAGGGCGGGGGGAATGAGCAGTTCTTC. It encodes CASSDPRQGGGNEQFF.

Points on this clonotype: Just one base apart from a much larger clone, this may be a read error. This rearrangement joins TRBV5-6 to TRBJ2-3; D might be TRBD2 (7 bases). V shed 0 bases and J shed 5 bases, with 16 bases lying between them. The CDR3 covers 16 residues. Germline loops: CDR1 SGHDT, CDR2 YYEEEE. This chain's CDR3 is CASSLGPGGMVDTQYF. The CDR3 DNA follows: TGTGCCAGCAGCTTGGGGCCGGGGGGCATGGTAGATACGCAGTATTTT. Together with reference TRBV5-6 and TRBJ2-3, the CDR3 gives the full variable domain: DAGVTQSPTHLIKTRGQQVTLRCSPKSGHDTVSWYQQALGQGPQFIFQYYEEEERQRGNFPDRFSGHQFPNYSSELNVNALLLGDSALYLCASSLGPGGMVDTQYFGPGTRLTVL.